This TCR beta chain was found in a study of cytomegalovirus exposure and HLA in healthy donors. At the level of the study: Within an early data release were about 85 million unique TCRs drawn from HLA-typed donors. Study outcomes and limitations: Several top significant clusters appeared, in a later analysis, to be linked to common viral pathogens. HLA alleles were associated with roughly 15,000 TCR beta sequences in a later analysis at 0.05 false discovery rate. Among donors in an Asian-associated ancestry cluster, a later analysis reportedly found fewer N-insertions than the roughly 680-donor mean.

This clone was observed a handful of times. Its antigen is not identified. A multiplex PCR was run with 60 Vbeta primers and 13 Jbeta primers. Libraries were prepared by immunoSEQ multiplex PCR; TCRdb keeps only in-frame clonotypes and omits some of them. The sample comprises 100,000 to 150,000 clones, about four fifths of which are singletons, and roughly 4.2% rests with the top ten. Germline loops: CDR1 LGHNT, CDR2 FRNRAP. The CDR3 spans 14 residues. The ends were cut back, 7 bases at V and 3 bases at J, with 12 bases in the middle. This receptor was identified in a woman aged 40-49 years in good health and CMV-seronegative. The specimen was PBMCs. This sequence joins TRBV12-5 and TRBJ2-2; the D is unclear. CDR3 protein: CASAPPSYTGELFF. In nucleotides, the CDR3 is TGTGCTAGTGCCCCCCCGTCCTACACCGGGGAGCTGTTTTTT. The full variable domain, completed using reference TRBV12-5 and TRBJ2-2, is DARVTQTPRHKVTEMGQEVTMRCQPILGHNTVFWYRQTMMQGLELLAYFRNRAPLDDSGMPKDRFSAEMPDATLATLKIQPSEPRDSAVYFCASAPPSYTGELFFGEGSRLTVL.